This T cell receptor beta chain was recovered during a study of blood T cell repertoires in COVID-19. On the study more broadly: Researchers got acute and convalescent COVID-19 samples from the United States, Italy and Spain.

This study enrolled people aged roughly 18 to 90 from about two dozen US geographic areas. As handled by the study authors: How many nucleated cells were present was estimated from reference gene primer amplification. Sequenced by immunoSEQ multiplex PCR; TCRdb stores in-frame clones only, minus some. The D gene and trimming were derived from the DNA, and the V and J assignments and clone size from that table. This table has about 390,000 clones, more than 75% appearing once. J lost 4 bases, V lost 5 bases, and 3 bases had no gene match. The CDR3 loop spans 14 amino acids. In germline, CDR1 is MNHEY, CDR2 SMNVEV (reference sequence).

This chain uses TRBV27 with TRBJ2-2, with TRBD1 matching over 8 bases. This TCR came from a woman aged 50 to 65 who had recovered from COVID-19. Material for sequencing was PBMCs or T cells enriched from blood (not recorded which). In DNA, the CDR3 is TGTGCCAGCAGTGCGGACAGGGTCACCGGGGAGCTGTTTTTT. It is translated as CASSADRVTGELFF.